The 29 T cell receptor beta chains in this list originate from one sample, sequenced in a study of tumor-infiltrating lymphocytes in localized non-small cell lung cancer. TCRdb's table, derived via immunoSEQ multiplex PCR, lists solely in-frame clones and lacks some. This table has around 13,000 clones, 68% appearing once. The specimen sequenced was uninvolved lung tissue not adjacent to the tumor. Receptor source: a human donor with non-small cell lung cancer.

This clone has only a few counts. The chain carries TRBV2 and TRBJ1-1; D is unresolved. The germline V gene has CDR1 SNHLY and CDR2 FYNNEI. This CDR3 is built from 15 residues. Trimming took off 4 bases at V and 10 bases at J, with 22 bases between the two ends. The CDR3 reads CASSAIPGSPHRAFF. The CDR3 DNA sequence: TGTGCCAGCAGTGCTATCCCGGGGTCCCCCCACCGAGCTTTCTTT.

The chain is built from TRBV7-6 and TRBJ1-1; no firm D call. The CDR3 sequence is 12 residues long. Trimming removed 5 bases at V and 8 bases at J, with 12 bases between. CDR1 is SGHVS, CDR2 FNYEAQ, per germline. The CDR3 DNA reads TGTGCCAGCAGCCCCTCCGGATGGGAAGCTTTCTTT. It yields the protein CASSPSGWEAFF.

Only a few counts were recorded for this clone. The chain employs TRBV5-1 and TRBJ2-2, with no clear D. The V and J ends lost 4 bases and 5 bases respectively, with 9 bases between them. The germline V gene encodes CDR1 SGHRS and CDR2 YFSETQ. This CDR3 region has 13 residues. The CDR3 DNA reads as TGCGCCAGCAGCGAACAGAGTACCGGGGAGCTGTTTTTT. It yields the protein CASSEQSTGELFF.

This clone was seen a single time. The chain couples TRBV28 to TRBJ2-7, with 9 bases fitting TRBD1. Germline V gene data show CDR1 as MDHEN and CDR2 as SYDVKM. The CDR3 sequence is 13 residues long. The J segment lost 4 bases and the V segment lost 6 bases, leaving 4 bases of the junction unmatched. The CDR3 loop is CASSTQGAYEQYV. CDR3 nucleotides: TGTGCCAGCAGCACACAGGGGGCTTACGAGCAGTACGTC.

V is TRBV4-2 and J is TRBJ2-5; no definite D call. CDR3 length: 16 residues. CDR1 and CDR2 (germline): LGHNA, YNFKEQ. Trimming cost V 1 base and J 0 bases, with 12 bases left between them. CDR3 amino acids: CASSQVKDLYQETQYF. In DNA, the CDR3 is TGTGCCAGCAGCCAAGTTAAGGATTTGTACCAAGAGACCCAGTACTTC.

The rearrangement links TRBV30 to TRBJ2-3; 9 bases are a match to TRBD2. Germline trimming cut 0 bases from V and 1 base from J; bases unmatched to any gene: 2. The CDR3 has 15 amino acids. Looked up from germline, CDR1 is GTSNPN and CDR2 is SVGIG (reference sequence). DNA of the CDR3: TGTGCCTGGAGTGTCCGGACTAGCGGCACAGATACGCAGTATTTT. This gives the protein CAWSVRTSGTDTQYF.

CDR3 loop: CASSVQHTPADTQYF. The CDR3 bases are TGTGCCAGCAGCGTACAACATACCCCGGCGGATACGCAGTATTTT. This chain links TRBV9 with TRBJ2-3; D not certain. Between the trimmed V and J ends, which lost 1 base and 6 bases, there was a span of 15 bases. This CDR3 has 15 residues. Germline values: CDR1 SGDLS, CDR2 YYNGEE.

The chain employs TRBV4-2 and TRBJ2-5, with D tentatively TRBD2 (6 bases). Germline CDR1 reads LGHNA; CDR2 reads YNFKEQ. The CDR3 contains 16 residues. V lost 4 bases and J 4 bases, leaving 19 bases between the germline ends. The CDR3 sequence is CASSPYSGRSGETQYF. The CDR3 DNA sequence: TGTGCCAGCAGCCCCTATAGCGGACGGTCAGGAGAGACCCAGTACTTC.

V usage is TRBV7-2 and J usage is TRBJ2-1; D is unresolved. The CDR3 loop spans 11 amino acids. Germline V lookup: CDR1 SGHTA, CDR2 FQGNSA. The V end lost 5 bases, the J end lost 5 bases, and 4 bases lay between the germline ends. CDR3 coding DNA: TGTGCCAGCAGCCCGGACAATGAGCAGTTCTTC. This sequence encodes CASSPDNEQFF. The complete variable domain, with remaining parts taken from reference TRBV7-2 and TRBJ2-1, reads GAGVSQSPSNKVTEKGKDVELRCDPISGHTALYWYRQSLGQGLEFLIYFQGNSAPDKSGLPSDRFSAERTGGSVSTLTIQRTQQEDSAVYLCASSPDNEQFFGPGTRLTVL.

This chain uses TRBV11-2 with TRBJ1-1, with D uncertain. CDR3 length: 14 residues. The germline V gene encodes CDR1 SGHAT and CDR2 FQNNGV. Deletions cut 5 bases from V and 0 bases from J, with 10 bases between. The CDR3 spells CASSVGVMNTEAFF. CDR3 coding DNA: TGTGCCAGCAGCGTGGGAGTCATGAACACTGAAGCTTTCTTT.

This clone has more than one count but fewer than ten. V gene TRBV6-5 combines with J gene TRBJ2-7; TRBD2 matches 7 bases. With 6 bases clipped from V and 2 bases from J, the junction kept 10 bases outside the gene matches. The V gene's germline CDR1 is MNHEY and CDR2 SVGAGI. This CDR3 region has 15 residues. The CDR3 loop reads CASSDPGLGPYEQYF. DNA of the CDR3: TGTGCCAGCAGCGACCCTGGACTAGGACCCTACGAGCAGTACTTC.

The V and J genes are TRBV7-2 and TRBJ2-2, with D possibly matching TRBD1 (6 bases). CDR1 and CDR2 from the germline V gene are SGHTA and FQGNSA. The CDR3 has 14 residues. The V and J ends lost 4 bases and 8 bases respectively, with 14 bases between them. In DNA form, the CDR3 reads TGTGCCAGCAGCTCCCACAGGGCCGGAGGGGAGCTGTTTTTT. It translates to CASSSHRAGGELFF.

This chain connects TRBV10-3 to TRBJ2-1; perhaps TRBD1 as D (5 bases). The length of the CDR3 is 14 residues. The V gene's germline CDR1 is ENHRY and CDR2 SYGVKD. Trimming stripped 2 bases from V and 5 bases from J, with 10 bases between. The CDR3 DNA sequence: TGTGCCATCAGTGAGATGCAGGGAAACAATGAGCAGTTCTTC. It translates to CAISEMQGNNEQFF.

This sequence joins TRBV19 and TRBJ2-2; TRBD2 aligns across 10 bases. This CDR3 is built from 15 residues. V lost 7 bases and J lost 5; bases outside the gene matches: 7. Germline lookup yields CDR1 LNHDA and CDR2 SQIVND (reference sequence). CDR3 sequence (DNA): TGTGCCAGTAATAAGAAGCGGGAGGGGACCGGGGAGCTGTTTTTT. Translating it yields CASNKKREGTGELFF.

Notes on this clone: The junction does not match germline at one end; this may be a read error. V gene TRBV7-7 combines with J gene TRBJ2-5; D unresolved. CDR3 length: 14 residues. Germline lookup yields CDR1 SSHAT and CDR2 FNYEAQ (reference sequence). CDR3 residues: CASSLGADQETQYF. In DNA form, the CDR3 reads TGTGCTAGCAGCTTAGGAGCAGATCAAGAGACCCAGTACTTC.

The chain joins TRBV7-2 to TRBJ1-5; D is uncertain. The CDR3 consists of 15 residues. The ends were cut back, 1 base at V and 0 bases at J, with 7 bases in the middle. Germline CDR1 is SGHTA and CDR2 is FQGNSA. The CDR3 is CASSLERGSNQPQHF. CDR3 DNA: TGTGCCAGCAGCTTAGAACGGGGTAGCAATCAGCCCCAGCATTTT.

This chain links TRBV5-6 with TRBJ1-2; D not resolved. The V gene lost 0 bases and the J gene lost 0 bases, with 3 bases spanning the gap. Germline loops: CDR1 SGHDT, CDR2 YYEEEE. The CDR3 is 13 residues long. The CDR3, as DNA: TGTGCCAGCAGCTTGGGAGCTAACTATGGCTACACCTTC. This sequence encodes CASSLGANYGYTF.

This clone was seen a few times. The chain couples TRBV10-3 to TRBJ2-1; 9 nucleotides agree with TRBD2. Germline CDR1 and CDR2: ENHRY and SYGVKD. This CDR3 is built from 16 residues. Unmatched junction bases numbered 10, after V lost 2 bases and J lost 8 bases. Here the CDR3 reads CAISEGSSGTRDEQFF. The DNA of the CDR3 is TGTGCCATCAGTGAGGGGTCTAGCGGGACTAGGGATGAGCAGTTCTTC.

A few counts support this clone. V is TRBV2 and J is TRBJ1-2, with D unresolved. V was trimmed by 8 bases and J by 7 bases, leaving 11 bases between them. The germline V gene has CDR1 SNHLY and CDR2 FYNNEI. This CDR3 has 11 amino acids. The CDR3 reads CASAKESGYTF. CDR3 DNA: TGTGCCAGCGCAAAAGAGAGTGGCTACACCTTC.

This clone is judged medium-sized. This rearrangement joins TRBV28 to TRBJ1-3; tentatively, D is TRBD1 (5 bases). Trimming left V 5 bases short and J 1 base short, with 18 bases between. Germline V lookup: CDR1 MDHEN, CDR2 SYDVKM. The CDR3 runs to 17 residues. CDR3 coding DNA: TGTGCCAGCAGTACTTTATCCGCCGGGGGATCTGGAAACACCATATATTTT. This codes for CASSTLSAGGSGNTIYF.

The rearrangement uses TRBV27 and TRBJ2-3, with D possibly matching TRBD2 (5 bases). The CDR3 extends over 15 amino acids. Germline CDR1 is MNHEY and CDR2 is SMNVEV (reference sequence). V lost 4 bases and J lost 2, with 13 bases in between. Written as DNA, the CDR3 is TGTGCCAGCAGTTCGAAAACTAGACTCACAGATACGCAGTATTTT. The encoded protein is CASSSKTRLTDTQYF.

The chain is built from TRBV5-8 and TRBJ2-5; 9 bases line up with TRBD2. The length of the CDR3 is 14 residues. Per the germline V gene, CDR1 is SGHTS and CDR2 is YDEGEE. J lost 5 bases, V lost 0 bases, and 2 bases had no gene match. The CDR3 protein is CASSLERGAETQYF. In DNA form, the CDR3 reads TGTGCCAGCAGCTTGGAGCGGGGGGCTGAGACCCAGTACTTC.

The V and J genes are TRBV11-3 and TRBJ2-1, with 8 nucleotides matching TRBD2. CDR3 length: 16 residues. J lost 2 bases, V lost 2 bases, and 5 bases had no gene match. The germline V gene encodes CDR1 SGHNT and CDR2 YENEEA. CDR3 loop: CASSLNRGGTYNEQFF. In nucleotides, the CDR3 is TGTGCCAGCAGCTTAAATCGGGGGGGAACCTACAATGAGCAGTTCTTC.

This clone turned up a few times. The chain has TRBV5-1 and TRBJ1-1; D is undetermined. CDR1 and CDR2 from the germline V gene are SGHRS and YFSETQ. The germline V and J ends were trimmed by 2 bases and 5 bases, with 10 bases remaining between them. This CDR3 spans 13 amino acids. The CDR3 spells CASSFYPGTEAFF. The CDR3 DNA follows: TGCGCCAGCAGCTTTTACCCCGGGACTGAAGCTTTCTTT.

The V call is TRBV7-2, the J call TRBJ2-3, with 13 bases that match TRBD2. The trim removed 5 bases at V and 3 bases at J, leaving 5 bases unmatched. CDR1 is SGHTA and CDR2 is FQGNSA in the germline V gene. CDR3 size: 16 residues. CDR3 sequence: CASSRGLAGRTDTQYF. Written as DNA, the CDR3 is TGTGCCAGCAGCCGGGGACTAGCGGGGAGAACAGATACGCAGTATTTT.

The chain uses TRBV5-1 and TRBJ2-5, with 7 bases identical to TRBD2. The trim removed 1 base at V and 2 bases at J, leaving 8 bases unmatched. This CDR3 is built from 16 residues. Germline-derived CDR1 and CDR2 are SGHRS and YFSETQ. The CDR3 nucleotides read TGCGCCAGCAGCTTGTCGGGGGGAGCCTTACAAGAGACCCAGTACTTC. This codes for CASSLSGGALQETQYF.

The genes are TRBV6-6 and TRBJ2-4; 7 nucleotides align to TRBD2. After removal of 7 bases from V and 0 bases from J, the junction contained 3 bases not matched to a gene. The CDR3 extends over 14 amino acids. From germline, CDR1 is MNHNY and CDR2 SVGAGI (reference sequence). As DNA, the CDR3 is TGTGCCAGCACGGGGGGTCTAGCCAAAAACATTCAGTACTTC. Translation gives CASTGGLAKNIQYF.

The chain joins TRBV7-2 to TRBJ1-2; D may be TRBD1 (6 bases). This CDR3 spans 13 amino acids. Trimming removed 4 bases from V and 7 bases from J, with 13 bases in between. CDR1 and CDR2 (germline): SGHTA, FQGNSA. The CDR3, as DNA: TGTGCCAGCAGCTCTCGGGGGCTTGGTGGCTACACCTTC. It encodes CASSSRGLGGYTF.

The chain recombines TRBV5-8 with TRBJ2-5, with D tentatively TRBD2 (6 bases). Trimming took 0 bases from V and 4 from J, leaving 13 bases between them. The germline V gene has CDR1 SGHTS and CDR2 YDEGEE. This CDR3 contains 15 residues. The CDR3 nucleotides are TGTGCCAGCAGCTTGGGGGCAGCGGAGGGAGAGACCCAGTACTTC. This translates into CASSLGAAEGETQYF.